This T cell receptor (beta chain) emerged from a study of Ad26.COV2.S vaccination and SARS-CoV-2 variants. Study overall: Intramuscular Ad26.COV2.S at 5x10^10 or 1x10^11 viral particles.

The assay was immunoSEQ multiplex PCR, and TCRdb's table has in-frame clones only and misses some. The data hold 360,000 or so clones, with about 88% observed a single time. Treatment described: around 19 received Ad26.COV2.S at low or high dose, single or two shots; about five received placebo; per-sample allocation not given. Vaccine and placebo recipients were sampled on day 63 after the first injection. Cohort 1b enrolled adults aged 18-55 years in Boston. About this clone: Its antigen is undetermined.

CDR1 is MNHNS, CDR2 SASEGT, per germline. The CDR3 contains 13 residues. Trimming stripped 2 bases from V and 7 bases from J, with 11 bases between. General study findings and limits: Non-spike TCR breadth showed similarity between vaccine and placebo recipients.

The source of this sequence is a person between 18 and 65 years old who received the Ad26.COV2.S COVID-19 vaccine or a placebo. The chain has TRBV6-1 and TRBJ1-2; maybe TRBD1 (5 bases). The starting material was peripheral blood, obtained in a trial of Ad26.COV2.S vaccine versus placebo. The DNA for the CDR3 is TGTGCCAGCAGTGAACAGGGAGGAGGTGGCTACACCTTC. This encodes CASSEQGGGGYTF.